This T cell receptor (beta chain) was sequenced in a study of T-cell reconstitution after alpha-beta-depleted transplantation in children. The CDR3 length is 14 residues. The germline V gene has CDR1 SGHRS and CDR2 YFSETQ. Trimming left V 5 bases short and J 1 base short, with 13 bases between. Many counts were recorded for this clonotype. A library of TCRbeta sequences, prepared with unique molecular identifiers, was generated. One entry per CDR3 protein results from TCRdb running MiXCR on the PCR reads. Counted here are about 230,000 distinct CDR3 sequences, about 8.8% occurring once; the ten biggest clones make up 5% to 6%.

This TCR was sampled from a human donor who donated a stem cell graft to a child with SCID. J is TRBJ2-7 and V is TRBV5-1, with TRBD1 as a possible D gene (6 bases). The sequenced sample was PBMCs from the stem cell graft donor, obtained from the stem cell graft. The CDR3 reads CASRRTDGSYEQYF. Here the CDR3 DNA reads TGCGCCAGCAGGAGGACAGACGGATCCTACGAGCAGTACTTC.